This TCR beta chain was recorded in a study of CD8 T cells in ankylosing spondylitis. Overall study findings and caveats: Apparently characteristic of ankylosing spondylitis blood was a TCR beta motif (roughly eight highly homologous variants).

This clonotype was seen many times. Its target is not known. The CDR3 length is 12 residues. Trimming took off 6 bases at V and 2 bases at J, with 5 bases between the two ends. Germline CDR1 and CDR2: SGHTA and FQGTGA. A single record per CDR3 protein comes from TCRdb applying MiXCR to the 5' RACE reads. In the table there are about 750,000 distinct CDR3 sequences, around 20% of which are singletons. The sample comprised blood, either unsorted or a sorted T cell fraction (not recorded which). This sequence joins TRBV7-3 and TRBJ1-3; D is undetermined. This sequence originates from a male donor with ankylosing spondylitis. The CDR3 DNA is TGTGCCAGCAGGGGGACTGGAAACACCATATATTTT. This encodes CASRGTGNTIYF.